The 22 T cell receptor beta chains in this list originate from one sample, sequenced in a study of early T cells in non-severe SARS-CoV-2 infection. MiXCR was run by TCRdb on the 5' RACE reads, yielding one entry per CDR3 protein. The sample has tens of thousands of distinct CDR3 sequences, 11% seen once. Sequencing was performed on whole blood. The receptors here all came from an adult who was a healthcare worker with PCR-confirmed SARS-CoV-2 infection or an uninfected control (not recorded which).

This clonotype was seen repeatedly, ten times or more. The V gene is TRBV7-3, the J gene TRBJ1-2, with D hard to call. The CDR3 consists of 14 residues. CDR1 and CDR2 (germline): SGHTA, FQGTGA. Trimming took 5 bases from V and 8 from J, leaving 18 bases between them. The CDR3 DNA is TGTGCCAGCAGCCAAAGGCCAGGCCGCGGGGGCTACACCTTC. Its protein is CASSQRPGRGGYTF.

This clonotype was seen ten or more times. The chain couples TRBV20-1 to TRBJ2-7; 11 bases are shared with TRBD1. Trimming cost V 1 base and J 3 bases; bases outside gene matches: 2. Germline CDR1 and CDR2: DFQATT and SNEGSKA (reference sequence). CDR3 length: 14 amino acids. CDR3 in DNA: TGCAGTGCTAGAGGAGGGACAGGGGGCTACGAGCAGTACTTC. Protein product: CSARGGTGGYEQYF.

This clonotype was seen only a few times. The chain carries TRBV18 and TRBJ1-1; TRBD1 aligns across 8 bases. The CDR3 is made up of 16 amino acids. V shed 5 bases and J 3 bases; nucleotides not matched to a gene: 11. Germline-derived CDR1 and CDR2 are KGHSH and LQKENI. The CDR3 DNA follows: TGTGCCAGCTCAAGGGGACAGGCGTTAATTGACACTGAAGCTTTCTTT. Amino acid sequence: CASSRGQALIDTEAFF.

The chain has TRBV4-1 and TRBJ2-2; 12 bases agree with TRBD2. The germline V gene encodes CDR1 MGHRA and CDR2 YSYEKL. The CDR3 consists of 15 residues. The ends lost 2 bases at V and 6 bases at J; junction bases unmatched: 1. The CDR3 coding sequence is TGCGCCAGCAGCCAACCTAGCGGGAGGGCCGGGGAGCTGTTTTTT. This encodes CASSQPSGRAGELFF.

This clonotype was picked up a small number of times. The gene calls are TRBV6-5 and TRBJ2-7, with TRBD2 identical over 8 bases. Germline V gene sequence: CDR1 MNHEY, CDR2 SVGAGI. The CDR3 contains 16 residues. V lost 0 bases to trimming and J lost 1 base; unmatched junction nucleotides: 5. The CDR3 spells CASSYSASGRSYEQYF. CDR3 nucleotides: TGTGCCAGCAGTTACTCGGCTAGCGGGCGATCCTACGAGCAGTACTTC.

In this sample, this clonotype turned up many times. The chain is built from TRBV28 and TRBJ1-2; D remains unclear. This CDR3 has 11 amino acids. CDR1 and CDR2 (germline): MDHEN, SYDVKM. V was trimmed by 5 bases and J by 6 bases, leaving 7 bases between them. For the CDR3, the DNA is TGTGCCAGCAGTCTCAGAGATGGCTACACCTTC. Protein sequence: CASSLRDGYTF.

This clonotype has a handful of counts. The chain links TRBV11-2 to TRBJ2-6; 9 bases fit TRBD1. The CDR3 extends over 18 amino acids. V lost 5 bases, J lost 1 base, and 9 bases stayed unmatched. The germline gives CDR1 SGHAT, CDR2 FQNNGV. CDR3: CASSPVGQGISGANVLTF. CDR3 nucleotides: TGTGCCAGCAGCCCCGTGGGACAGGGAATATCTGGGGCCAACGTCCTGACTTTC.

Ten or more counts support this clonotype. V is TRBV3-1 and J is TRBJ2-3, with TRBD1 as a possible D gene (6 bases). Germline V lookup: CDR1 LGHDT, CDR2 YNNKEL (reference sequence). V was pared by 0 bases and J by 4 bases, with 17 bases between. CDR3 length: 17 residues. The CDR3 reads CASSQDPQGFVADTQYF. CDR3 in DNA: TGTGCCAGCAGCCAAGACCCGCAGGGGTTCGTAGCAGATACGCAGTATTTT.

This clonotype turned up a few times. Here the CDR3 reads CASSSAVEALHEQYF. CDR3 bases: TGTGCCAGCAGCTCAGCGGTAGAGGCCCTCCACGAGCAGTACTTC. V usage is TRBV5-4 and J usage is TRBJ2-7; TRBD2 might be the D (5 bases). In germline, CDR1 is SGHNT, CDR2 YYREEE (reference sequence). V dropped 3 bases and J dropped 5 bases, with 18 bases sitting between them. The CDR3 length is 15 residues.

Details on this clonotype: A much larger clone sits a single nucleotide away, making a read error possible. This likely comes from a read error, as the CDR3 has no conserved phenylalanine or tryptophan at its end. The chain is built from TRBV10-1 and TRBJ1-5, with no clear D. The CDR3 extends over 13 amino acids. Per germline, CDR1 WNHNN and CDR2 SYGVQD (reference sequence). Trimming shortened V by 2 bases and J by 5 bases, and 7 bases separated the two germline ends. CDR3 amino acids: CASSENTDQPQHY. In nucleotides, the CDR3 is TGCGCCAGCAGTGAGAATACAGATCAGCCCCAGCATTAT.

The J gene is TRBJ2-5, the V gene TRBV4-2, with TRBD2 matching 12 bases. Germline trimming cut 4 bases from V and 3 bases from J; bases unmatched to any gene: 6. CDR3 length: 16 residues. Per the germline V gene, CDR1 is LGHNA and CDR2 is YNFKEQ. For the CDR3, the DNA is TGTGCCAGCAGCCCCGGACTAGCGGGGTATGAAGAGACCCAGTACTTC. The encoded protein is CASSPGLAGYEETQYF.

This clonotype was seen many times. The J gene is TRBJ1-2, the V gene TRBV5-6; D not certain. The V end lost 4 bases, the J end lost 0 bases, and 7 bases lay between the germline ends. Germline CDR1 reads SGHDT; CDR2 reads YYEEEE. The CDR3 length is 13 residues. The DNA of the CDR3 is TGTGCCAGCAGCCAGTGGGCTAACTATGGCTACACCTTC. Its translation: CASSQWANYGYTF.

The V call is TRBV28, the J call TRBJ1-5, with D tentatively TRBD1 (6 bases). The CDR3 runs to 13 residues. V was pared by 7 bases and J by 5 bases, with 12 bases between. Looked up from germline, CDR1 is MDHEN and CDR2 is SYDVKM. The CDR3 nucleotides read TGTGCCAGCATTCAGGGGAACGATCAGCCCCAGCATTTT. This gives the protein CASIQGNDQPQHF.

The rearrangement links TRBV7-9 to TRBJ1-5, with 7 bases lining up with TRBD1. The CDR3 has 16 amino acids. CDR1 and CDR2 from the germline V gene are SEHNR and FQNEAQ (reference sequence). J was trimmed by 2 bases and V by 2 bases; bases with no gene match: 6. CDR3 sequence: CASSLTEGAGNQPQHF. The CDR3 region has the DNA TGTGCCAGCAGCTTAACCGAGGGGGCAGGCAATCAGCCCCAGCATTTT.

A few counts support this clonotype. V usage is TRBV6-4 and J usage is TRBJ2-1, with 7 nucleotides matching TRBD2. The CDR3 length is 13 residues. Germline V gives CDR1 MRHNA, CDR2 SNTAGT. V dropped 4 bases and J dropped 3; count of bases not matched to a gene: 0. In DNA form, the CDR3 reads TGTGCCAGCAGTGGGACTAGCTACAATGAGCAGTTCTTC. Translation gives CASSGTSYNEQFF.

This clonotype was detected only a few times. In DNA form, the CDR3 reads TGTGCCAGCAGTTCGACAGGTTTGAGGTACGAGCAGTACTTC. It codes for CASSSTGLRYEQYF. This chain links TRBV12-3 or TRBV12-4 with TRBJ2-7; TRBD1 is a possible D gene (6 bases). The CDR3 is made up of 14 amino acids. The V end lost 4 bases, the J end lost 4 bases, and 14 bases lay between the germline ends.

The chain recombines TRBV19 with TRBJ2-2; 7 bases align to TRBD1. Germline CDR1 reads LNHDA; CDR2 reads SQIVND (reference sequence). CDR3 length: 14 residues. V lost 5 bases to trimming and J lost 5 bases; unmatched junction nucleotides: 5. CDR3 in DNA: TGTGCCAGTAGTCCCCGACAGGGAACCGGGGAGCTGTTTTTT. Amino acids: CASSPRQGTGELFF.

This chain joins TRBV2 and TRBJ1-1, with 9 bases matching TRBD1. The CDR3 runs 13 residues. Trimming removed 11 bases from V and 5 bases from J; junction bases left unmatched: 9. CDR1 is SNHLY and CDR2 is FYNNEI in the germline V gene. This CDR3 is CAGGGQGYTEAFF. The CDR3 nucleotides are TGTGCCGGGGGGGGACAGGGATATACTGAAGCTTTCTTT.

In its sample, this clonotype was seen many times. As DNA, the CDR3 is TGTGCCAGCAGTTACGATATAGCGGGGGGCCCCACAGATACGCAGTATTTT. This codes for CASSYDIAGGPTDTQYF. V usage is TRBV6-6 and J usage is TRBJ2-3, with 10 bases that match TRBD2. In germline, CDR1 is MNHNY, CDR2 SVGAGI (reference sequence). Germline trimming cut 2 bases from V and 2 bases from J; bases unmatched to any gene: 7. The CDR3 length is 17 residues.

This clonotype was picked up many times. The chain links TRBV11-2 to TRBJ2-1, with D maybe TRBD1 (6 bases). The CDR3 spans 15 residues. V was pared by 5 bases and J by 4 bases, with 15 bases between. Looked up from germline, CDR1 is SGHAT and CDR2 is FQNNGV. CDR3 sequence (DNA): TGTGCCAGCAGCCCTTCGCTAGGGGGATACAATGAGCAGTTCTTC. It yields the protein CASSPSLGGYNEQFF.

The chain is built from TRBV28 and TRBJ2-2; D is unclear. The CDR3 spans 13 residues. The germline gives CDR1 MDHEN, CDR2 SYDVKM. V lost 5 bases and J 4 bases, leaving 8 bases between the germline ends. The CDR3 DNA sequence: TGTGCCAGCAGTGTTCAGTCCACCGGGGAGCTGTTTTTT. It specifies CASSVQSTGELFF.

This clonotype has more than one count but fewer than ten. The chain carries TRBV5-4 and TRBJ2-3, with D possibly matching TRBD1 (6 bases). V gave up 4 bases and J gave up 0 bases, with 15 bases separating them. This CDR3 is 16 amino acids long. Germline assignment: CDR1 SGHNT and CDR2 YYREEE (reference sequence). The CDR3 DNA sequence: TGTGCCAGCAGCCCCCAGACAGGTACTAGCACAGATACGCAGTATTTT. Amino acid sequence: CASSPQTGTSTDTQYF. Filled out from reference TRBV5-4 and TRBJ2-3, the complete variable domain reads ETGVTQSPTHLIKTRGQQVTLRCSSQSGHNTVSWYQQALGQGPQFIFQYYREEENGRGNFPPRFSGLQFPNYSSELNVNALELDDSALYLCASSPQTGTSTDTQYFGPGTRLTVL.